In this sample, the clone carrying this T cell receptor (beta chain) turned up once. The antigen remains unidentified. PCR primers comprised 60 Vbeta and 13 Jbeta primers. Produced via immunoSEQ multiplex PCR; TCRdb's table is partial and in-frame only. Here the sample spans 75,000 to 100,000 clones, 76% being singletons. This record belongs to a study of cytomegalovirus exposure and HLA in healthy donors. Study overall: A prior analysis found 95 million to 140 million unique TCR beta sequences from some 200 million T cells.

The ends were cut back, 5 bases at V and 4 bases at J, with 3 bases in the middle. CDR1 and CDR2 (germline): LNHDA, SQIVND (reference sequence). This CDR3 comprises 11 residues. Study outcomes and limitations: An analysis was carried out later, and it reportedly showed fewer N-insertions in an Asian-associated ancestry cluster than the approximately 700-donor mean. Data from an earlier analysis indicated that most TCR beta V segments were productive either about 87% or about 30% of the time. A later look showed TCR association rates differing by HLA locus, highest for DRB1 and lowest for HLA-C.

The sequence was collected from a woman between 55 and 75 years old in good health and CMV-seropositive. The sample was PBMCs. The rearrangement joins TRBV19 to TRBJ1-3; the D is unclear. The CDR3 region has the DNA TGTGCCAGTAGTGAGGGAAACACCATATATTTT. This codes for CASSEGNTIYF. The whole variable domain, remainder taken from reference TRBV19 and TRBJ1-3, is DGGITQSPKYLFRKEGQNVTLSCEQNLNHDAMYWYRQDPGQGLRLIYYSQIVNDFQKGDIAEGYSVSREKKESFPLTVTSAQKNPTAFYLCASSEGNTIYFGEGSWLTVV.